A selection of T cell receptor beta chains follows, all from one sample in a study of radiation and T cells in renal cell carcinoma. Clones were sequenced by immunoSEQ multiplex PCR, and TCRdb holds only the in-frame ones, with some missing. The sample lists about 140,000 clones; over 80% were seen once. The sample was blood, taken from a patient whose treatment included radiotherapy and nephrectomy. The origin of the receptors is a woman between 45 and 60 years old with renal cell carcinoma. CDR3s include the opening cysteine and the closing phenylalanine or tryptophan. Each record gives: V gene, clone size, J gene, D gene, CDR3 DNA, CDR3 protein. The D gene is left open where the match is weak. Clone size is shown for a subset of rows, as once, few, many or a class of expanded clone.

TRBV9,.,TRBJ2-1,.,TGTGCCAGCAGCGTAGGGGGGACCAATGAGCAGTTCTTC,CASSVGGTNEQFF
TRBV12-2,.,TRBJ1-5,.,TGTGCAAGTCCCGAGCCCCAGCATTTT,CASPEPQHF
TRBV4-1,.,TRBJ1-5,.,TGCGCCAGCAGCCAAGCAGGTAGCAATCAGCCCCAGCATTTT,CASSQAGSNQPQHF
TRBV19,.,TRBJ2-5,.,TGTGCCAGTAGTCGGCCGGGGGGCAAGGAGACCCAGTACTTC,CASSRPGGKETQYF
TRBV6-5,.,TRBJ1-3,.,TGTGCCAGCAGTGATCAGGGGTGGGACACCATATATTTT,CASSDQGWDTIYF
TRBV7-9,.,TRBJ1-2,TRBD1,TGTGCCAGCAGTTCAAGACAGGGGAGTGACTATGGCTACACCTTC,CASSSRQGSDYGYTF
TRBV6-6,.,TRBJ1-4,TRBD1,TGTGCCAGCAGGAACAGGGGTTCTAATGAAAAACTGTTTTTT,CASRNRGSNEKLFF
TRBV10-1,.,TRBJ2-7,TRBD1,TGCGCCAGCAGTGCGGACAGGGCCGAGCAGTACTTC,CASSADRAEQYF
TRBV5-1,.,TRBJ1-1,.,TGCGCCAGCAGCCAAAGTGGTATGGGCTACACTGAAGCTTTCTTT,CASSQSGMGYTEAFF
TRBV5-1,.,TRBJ2-1,.,TGCGCCAGCAGCCCGTTAGATTTCTCCTACAATGAGCAGTTCTTC,CASSPLDFSYNEQFF
TRBV30,.,TRBJ2-1,.,TGTGCCTGGAGTGTATGGCAGAGCTCCTACAATGAGCAGTTCTTC,CAWSVWQSSYNEQFF
TRBV28,.,TRBJ2-7,.,TGTGCCAGCAGTTTCGGGTCATACGGGCAGTACTTC,CASSFGSYGQYF
TRBV6-6,.,TRBJ2-7,.,TGTGCCAGCAGCGTGAGAGACTTAACCCACGAGCAGTACTTC,CASSVRDLTHEQYF
TRBV9,.,TRBJ2-5,TRBD2,TGTGCCAGCAGCGTAGCGGGTAGCGGGGAAGAGACCCAGTACTTC,CASSVAGSGEETQYF
TRBV5-6,.,TRBJ2-5,.,TGTGCCAGCAGCTTGGCCGGGCAGGGCTGGACCCAGTACTTC,CASSLAGQGWTQYF
TRBV6-1,.,TRBJ1-4,.,TGTGCCAGCAGTGGGACAGCCTCTAATGAAAAACTGTTTTTT,CASSGTASNEKLFF
TRBV5-4,.,TRBJ2-1,.,TGTGCCAGCAGCTTGTCCATGAGCTCCTACAATGAGCAGTTCTTC,CASSLSMSSYNEQFF
TRBV6-6,once,TRBJ2-5,.,TGTGCCAGCAGTACCAACCCCCAAGAGACCCAGTACTTC,CASSTNPQETQYF
TRBV4-3,.,TRBJ1-2,TRBD1,TGCGCCAGCAGCCACTTAGGACAGGACTCTAACTATGGCTACACCTTC,CASSHLGQDSNYGYTF
TRBV25-1,.,TRBJ2-7,TRBD1,TGTGCCAGCAGAAAACCGGGACAGGGGTCCTACGAGCAGTACTTC,CASRKPGQGSYEQYF
TRBV9,many,TRBJ2-3,TRBD2,TGTGCCAGCAGCGAACTAGCGAGTAGCACAGATACGCAGTATTTT,CASSELASSTDTQYF
TRBV29-1,.,TRBJ1-2,.,TGCAGCGTTCAAGGGCTGGGGGGCTACACCTTC,CSVQGLGGYTF
TRBV15,.,TRBJ1-5,.,TGTGCCACCAGCAGAGATTTGAAAGGGTCGTGGCATTTT,CATSRDLKGSWHF
TRBV7-2,.,TRBJ1-1,.,TGTGCCAGCAGCCGGATGGGGAGGGGAGACACTGAAGCTTTCTTT,CASSRMGRGDTEAFF
TRBV7-3,.,TRBJ2-1,TRBD2,TGTGCCAGCAGCTTAGATGGGACTAGCGGGAGAGGTCTGTTCTTC,CASSLDGTSGRGLFF
TRBV28,few,TRBJ1-1,TRBD1,TGTGCCAGCAGCGACAACAGGGGGCTGGCTTTCTTT,CASSDNRGLAFF
TRBV28,.,TRBJ1-2,.,TGTGCCAGCAGTTTAATCCAGGGTGGGTCTGGCTACACCTTC,CASSLIQGGSGYTF